This T cell receptor beta chain was obtained from a study of shared clonotypes between healthy human individuals. Overall study findings and caveats: Among the subsets, naive ones generally showed larger estimated richness than memory ones. Rarefaction indicated that sorted-subset sequencing remained incomplete although depth was large.

With regard to this clone: Its antigen is undetermined.

Genomic DNA per cell subset filled all wells of several immunoSEQ plates. The protocol was immunoSEQ multiplex PCR, while the TCRdb copy is restricted to in-frame clones and leaves out a portion. This sample yields 2 million or so clones, of which around 96% are seen a single time; 1% to 1.3% belongs to the top ten. It was CD45RO-negative cells, positively selected for CCR7, that made up naive CD8 cells, with terminally differentiated effector memory CD45RA+ cells excluded. Germline lookup yields CDR1 SGHDN and CDR2 FVKESK. Trimming pared 3 bases from V and 7 bases from J, leaving 13 bases between. The CDR3 loop spans 13 amino acids.

The V call is TRBV14, the J call TRBJ2-7; a possible D gene is TRBD1 (6 bases). The sequenced sample was naive CD8+ T cells sorted from blood. This clonotype originated in a young man in good health. CDR3 sequence reads: CASSHGQIGEQYF. The CDR3 region has the DNA TGTGCCAGCAGCCACGGACAGATCGGGGAGCAGTACTTC.